The present entry profiles one TCR beta chain with its context. Its antigen is unknown. Qualities for individual bases were not recorded, and no much larger clone is one base off. Collaborating institutions collected whole blood in K2EDTA tubes following their own protocols. For TCRbeta analysis, collaborator samples were shipped as frozen whole blood, as isolated PBMCs, or as DNA extracted from either sample type. The data belong to a study of blood T cell repertoires in COVID-19 (dated by TCRdb to between 2020 and 2021). General notes on the study: Samples covering the acute and convalescent phases of COVID-19 were provided by collaborators in the United States, Italy and Spain. The material from the prospective study consisted of cDNA or gDNA derived from T cells, B-cell-depleted T cells, or PBMCs. The dataset comprised deeply sampled blood TCRbeta repertoires from subjects exposed to, actively infected with, or recovered from COVID-19. The repertoires were released in a freely available public database meant as a resource for research on the immune response to SARS-CoV-2. Samples were obtained from the ongoing ImmuneRACE study (first 160 participants) and from over 1,000 subjects provided by 6 global collaborators. Nearly every sample came with metadata listing a de-identified subject ID, COVID-19 status, age in years and sex. Where available, HLA class I and class II types were obtained from metadata supplied by the sample provider rather than from assay-based typing.

TCRbeta CDR3 regions were amplified from genomic DNA by means of the immunoSEQ Assay, a bias-controlled multiplex PCR. Per the original workflow: Within the assay, amplification of reference gene primers was used to estimate how many nucleated cells each sample contained. To quantify the absolute abundance of each unique TCRbeta CDR3 rearrangement, sequence reads were collapsed and filtered. Productive Simpson clonality was computed per sample as the square root of Simpson's diversity index over productive rearrangements. Held by TCRdb, this immuneACCESS table contains in-frame sequences only and omits some clones. Under half of the omission traces to an unresolved V gene where checked; the cause of the rest is unknown. The V and J calls and the clone size are those of that table, but D and trimming were determined from the DNA. The sample table shows under 250,000 clones, and around 86% are seen once. The ten largest account for more than 9% of the sample.

Overall results and qualifications from the work: The amount of clinical and demographic metadata varied by source and participant and was provided uncurated.

CDR1 and CDR2, per the germline V gene, are SGHVS and FNYEAQ. For this chain, trimming is 4 bases at the V end and 8 bases at the J end, and the number of junction bases without a gene match is 8. The CDR3 contains 16 residues, cysteine and phenylalanine counted. Only CDR3 DNA remains: 48 bases, in frame from the first base. This TCR came from an elderly man with acute or convalescent COVID-19. The sequencing input was peripheral blood. The V and J segments used are TRBV7-6 and TRBJ2-1; TRBD2 lines up with 13 middle nucleotides. The DNA sequence is given as TGTGCCAGCAGCTCCAGGACTAGCGGGAGTCTCGATGAGCAGTTCTTC. Its translation is CASSSRTSGSLDEQFF.